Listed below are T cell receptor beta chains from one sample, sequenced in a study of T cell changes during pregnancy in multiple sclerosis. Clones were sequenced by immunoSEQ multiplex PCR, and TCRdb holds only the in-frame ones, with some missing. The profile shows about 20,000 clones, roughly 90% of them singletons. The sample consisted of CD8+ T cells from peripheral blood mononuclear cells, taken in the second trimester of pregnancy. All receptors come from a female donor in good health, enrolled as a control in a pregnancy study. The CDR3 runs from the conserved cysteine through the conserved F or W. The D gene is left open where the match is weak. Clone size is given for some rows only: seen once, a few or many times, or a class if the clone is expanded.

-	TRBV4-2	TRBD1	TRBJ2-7	CASSQDGTGASYEQYF	TGTGCCAGCAGCCAAGACGGGACAGGGGCGTCCTACGAGCAGTACTTC
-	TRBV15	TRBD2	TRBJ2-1	CATSRDRREVPYNEQFF	TGTGCCACCAGCAGAGACAGGCGGGAGGTCCCCTACAATGAGCAGTTCTTC
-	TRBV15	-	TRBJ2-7	CATSRVWGGRFHEQYF	TGTGCCACCAGCAGAGTCTGGGGCGGTAGATTCCACGAGCAGTACTTC
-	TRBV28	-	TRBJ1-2	CASSHWRSVGYGYTF	TGTGCCAGCAGCCATTGGAGGTCAGTCGGGTATGGCTACACCTTC
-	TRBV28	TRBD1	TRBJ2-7	CASSLRDSDEQYF	TGTGCCAGCAGTCTCAGGGACAGCGACGAGCAGTACTTC
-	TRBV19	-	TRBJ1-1	CASSIERSMNTEAFF	TGTGCCAGTAGTATAGAACGGAGCATGAACACTGAAGCTTTCTTT
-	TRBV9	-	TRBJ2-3	CASSPYREIADTQYF	TGTGCCAGCAGCCCATACAGGGAGATCGCAGATACGCAGTATTTT
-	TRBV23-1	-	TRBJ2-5	CASSQRCETEQETQYF	TGCGCCAGCAGTCAAAGGTGTGAGACAGAACAAGAGACCCAGTACTTC
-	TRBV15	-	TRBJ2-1	CATSREGNDNEQFF	TGTGCCACCAGCAGAGAGGGCAACGACAATGAGCAGTTCTTC
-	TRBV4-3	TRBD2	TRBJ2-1	CASSQDARLAGVTNEQFF	TGCGCCAGCAGCCAAGACGCCCGACTAGCGGGAGTAACGAATGAGCAGTTCTTC
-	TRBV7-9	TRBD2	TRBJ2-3	CASRAGALADTQYF	TGTGCCAGCAGAGCGGGAGCGTTGGCAGATACGCAGTATTTT
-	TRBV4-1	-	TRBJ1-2	CASSLTQGGLDYGYTF	TGCGCCAGCAGCCTCACTCAGGGAGGGTTGGACTATGGCTACACCTTC
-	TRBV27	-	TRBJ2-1	CASRGLAQRHEQFF	TGTGCCAGCAGGGGTTTGGCTCAGAGGCATGAGCAGTTCTTC
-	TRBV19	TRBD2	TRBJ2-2	CASSIVLAGSLNTGELFF	TGTGCCAGTAGTATCGTACTAGCGGGGAGCTTGAACACCGGGGAGCTGTTTTTT
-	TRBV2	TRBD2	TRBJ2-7	CASSDPSGGPEQYF	TGTGCCAGCAGTGACCCTAGCGGGGGACCCGAGCAGTACTTC
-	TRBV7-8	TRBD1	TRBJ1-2	CASSLSPRGLYGYTF	TGTGCCAGCAGCTTAAGTCCCAGGGGGCTTTATGGCTACACCTTC
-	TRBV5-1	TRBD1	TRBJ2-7	CASSSDRGYEQYF	TGCGCCAGCAGCTCCGACAGGGGATACGAGCAGTACTTC
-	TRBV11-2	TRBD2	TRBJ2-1	CASSLAGGTYNEQFF	TGTGCCAGCAGCTTAGCGGGAGGCACCTACAATGAGCAGTTCTTC
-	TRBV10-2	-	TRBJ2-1	CASSELDSNEQFF	TGCGCCAGCAGTGAATTGGACTCCAATGAGCAGTTCTTC
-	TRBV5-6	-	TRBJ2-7	CASSSGLLYEQYF	TGTGCCAGCAGCTCTGGACTACTTTACGAGCAGTACTTC
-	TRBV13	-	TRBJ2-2	CASTRRGDTGELFF	TGTGCCAGCACCCGGAGGGGAGACACCGGGGAGCTGTTTTTT
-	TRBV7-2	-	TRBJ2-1	CASGGGRGVSYEQFF	TGTGCCAGTGGGGGGGGGCGCGGGGTCTCATATGAGCAGTTCTTC
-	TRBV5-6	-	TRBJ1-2	CASSFFFLEVGVDGYTF	TGTGCCAGCAGCTTTTTTTTCCTGGAGGTCGGTGTTGATGGCTACACCTTC
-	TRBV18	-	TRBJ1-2	CASSPKEQVNYGYTF	TGTGCCAGCTCACCCAAGGAACAGGTTAACTATGGCTACACCTTC
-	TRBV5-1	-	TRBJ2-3	CASSLVGASGTDTQYF	TGCGCCAGCAGCTTGGTTGGCGCTAGCGGCACAGATACGCAGTATTTT
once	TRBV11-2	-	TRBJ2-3	CASSLGVRGPTQYF	TGTGCCAGCAGCTTAGGAGTTAGAGGGCCCACGCAGTATTTT
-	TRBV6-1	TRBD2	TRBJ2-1	CASSEFSGGVDEQFF	TGTGCCAGCAGTGAATTTAGCGGGGGGGTGGATGAGCAGTTCTTC
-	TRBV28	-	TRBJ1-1	CASSFRSNTEAFF	TGTGCCAGCAGTTTTCGCAGTAACACTGAAGCTTTCTTT
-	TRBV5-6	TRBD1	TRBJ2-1	CASSGDRGRNEQFF	TGTGCCAGCAGCGGGGACAGGGGGCGAAATGAGCAGTTCTTC
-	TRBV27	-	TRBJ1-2	CASSLQQGGLYGYTF	TGTGCCAGCAGTTTACAGCAGGGAGGGCTCTATGGCTACACCTTC
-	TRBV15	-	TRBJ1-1	CATSRQYREKPEAFF	TGTGCCACCAGCAGACAATACAGGGAAAAGCCTGAAGCTTTCTTT
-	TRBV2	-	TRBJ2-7	CASSEPDGGNEQYF	TGTGCCAGCAGTGAACCCGACGGCGGGAACGAGCAGTACTTC
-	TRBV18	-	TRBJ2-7	CASSPSGTYEQYF	TGTGCCAGCTCACCAAGCGGCACCTACGAGCAGTACTTC
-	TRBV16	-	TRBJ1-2	CASSHRPGRPREDGYTF	TGTGCCAGCAGCCATAGACCGGGGCGACCAAGGGAGGATGGCTACACCTTC
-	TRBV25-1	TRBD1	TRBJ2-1	CASPNRGNEQFF	TGTGCCAGCCCCAACAGGGGCAATGAGCAGTTCTTC
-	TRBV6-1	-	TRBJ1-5	CASSDRYYQPQHF	TGTGCCAGCAGTGACAGGTACTATCAGCCCCAGCATTTT
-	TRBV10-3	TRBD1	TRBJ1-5	CAISEGDRGPLGGQPQHF	TGTGCCATCAGTGAGGGAGACAGGGGGCCGTTAGGTGGTCAGCCCCAGCATTTT
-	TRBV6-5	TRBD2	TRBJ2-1	CASSSSGSYNEQFF	TGTGCCAGCAGTTCTAGCGGCTCCTACAATGAGCAGTTCTTC
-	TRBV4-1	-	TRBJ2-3	CASSHLADSRDTQYF	TGCGCCAGCAGCCACCTTGCGGATTCACGGGATACGCAGTATTTT
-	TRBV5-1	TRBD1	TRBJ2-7	CASRVGTGYYEQYF	TGCGCCAGCAGGGTCGGGACAGGGTACTACGAGCAGTACTTC
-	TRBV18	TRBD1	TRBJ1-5	CASSPVPGQQAAQPQHF	TGTGCCAGCTCACCAGTACCGGGACAGCAAGCCGCTCAGCCCCAGCATTTT
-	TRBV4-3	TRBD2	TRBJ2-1	CASSLLAGAYNEQFF	TGCGCCAGCAGCCTTTTAGCGGGAGCCTACAATGAGCAGTTCTTC
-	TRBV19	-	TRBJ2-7	CASSIDLRSGGYEQYF	TGTGCCAGTAGTATAGACCTACGGAGCGGAGGCTACGAGCAGTACTTC
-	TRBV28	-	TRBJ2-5	CASSPLGLEGTQYF	TGTGCCAGCAGTCCACTCGGACTCGAAGGGACCCAGTACTTC
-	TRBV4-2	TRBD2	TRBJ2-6	CASSQQGGSSGANVLTF	TGTGCCAGCAGCCAACAGGGCGGGAGCTCTGGGGCCAACGTCCTGACTTTC
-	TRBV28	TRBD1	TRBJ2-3	CASSASGTATDTQYF	TGTGCCAGCAGTGCATCCGGGACAGCCACAGATACGCAGTATTTT
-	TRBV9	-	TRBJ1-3	CASSVDAVAGGFAGNTIYF	TGTGCCAGCAGCGTAGATGCGGTGGCAGGAGGGTTTGCTGGAAACACCATATATTTT
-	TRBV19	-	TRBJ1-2	CASSMDPSGYGYTF	TGTGCCAGTAGTATGGATCCATCGGGCTATGGCTACACCTTC
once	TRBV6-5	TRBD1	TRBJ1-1	CASSYTGGAPQAFF	TGTGCCAGCAGTTATACAGGGGGCGCGCCCCAAGCTTTCTTT